This TCR beta chain was identified during a study of T cell responses to AZD1222 COVID-19 vaccine. The study, taken as a whole, reports: Within unmutated variant regions lay the reported targets of nearly half of spike-specific TCRs. Only six people who got AZD1222 tested seropositive at baseline.

The CDR3 is 15 amino acids. The germline V gene encodes CDR1 MNHEY and CDR2 SVGAGI. J gave up 3 bases and V 2 bases, and 1 base lay outside the gene matches. Only in-frame clones appear in the TCRdb table, and some are missing; sequencing was by immunoSEQ multiplex PCR. The sample lists around 120,000 clones; 87% were seen once. Regarding this clone: As yet, its antigen is unknown.

The sequence came from an adult in good health. The chain has TRBV6-5 and TRBJ1-6; TRBD1 matches 7 bases. Sequencing used peripheral blood, obtained on day 0 of AZD1222 vaccination. CDR3 region: CASSYRDSYNSPLHF. In nucleotides, the CDR3 is TGTGCCAGCAGTTACCGGGACAGCTATAATTCACCCCTCCACTTT.